This record looks at one T cell receptor beta chain sequence and its context. The sample is drawn from a study of shared clonotypes between healthy human individuals. Study details: Contributing individuals were two females and three males aged 18 to 49.

An even split of each subset's genomic DNA across several immunoSEQ plates was performed. Measured with immunoSEQ multiplex PCR; TCRdb has only the in-frame clones, and not every one. The table includes roughly 2,000,000 clones, about 94% detected once. CD45RO-negative CD8 cells positively selected for CCR7 made up the naive population, which excluded terminally differentiated effector memory CD45RA+ cells. Study donors comprised healthy, HIV-negative adults devoid of recent acute infection or vaccination. The CDR3 extends over 16 amino acids. In germline, CDR1 is MDHEN, CDR2 SYDVKM. J lost 4 bases, V lost 3 bases, and 7 bases had no gene match.

The sequence came from a man aged 18 to 30 in good health. The V call is TRBV28, the J call TRBJ2-1, with 9 bases lining up with TRBD2. Sequencing was done on a sample of naive CD8+ T cells sorted from blood. The CDR3, as DNA: TGTGCCAGCAGTTTCACGGCGGGAGGGCTATACAATGAGCAGTTCTTC. Amino acids: CASSFTAGGLYNEQFF.